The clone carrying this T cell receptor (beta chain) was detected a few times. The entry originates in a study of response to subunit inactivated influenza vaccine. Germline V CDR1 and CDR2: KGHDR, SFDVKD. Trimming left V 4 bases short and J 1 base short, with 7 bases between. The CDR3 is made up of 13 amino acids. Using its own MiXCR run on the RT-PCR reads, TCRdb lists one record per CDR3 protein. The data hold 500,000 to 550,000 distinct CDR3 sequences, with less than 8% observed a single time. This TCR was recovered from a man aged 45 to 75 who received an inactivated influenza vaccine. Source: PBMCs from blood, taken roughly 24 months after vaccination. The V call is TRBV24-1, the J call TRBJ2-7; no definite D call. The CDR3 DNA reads TGTGCCACCAGTGACGGCGGTTCCTACGAGCAGTACTTC. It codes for CATSDGGSYEQYF.